Here is one T cell receptor beta chain with its context. The entry originates in a study of blood T cell repertoires in COVID-19. Background on the study: The cDNA or gDNA used as material had been derived from T cells, B-cell-depleted T cells, or PBMCs.

V gave up 2 bases and J gave up 5 bases, with 11 bases separating them. Looked up from germline, CDR1 is SGHRS and CDR2 is YFSETQ. The CDR3 has 14 residues. The repertoire was sequenced with immunoSEQ multiplex PCR; TCRdb's copy has only in-frame clones and lacks some. The sample lists some 29,000 clones, 87% occurring once. The TCR sequence derives from a human donor in a cohort sampled during active COVID-19. The sequenced sample consisted of peripheral blood. The rearrangement links TRBV5-1 to TRBJ1-3, with D perhaps TRBD1 (5 bases). The DNA of the CDR3 is TGCGCCAGCAGCTTCCTGGACACCCGAAACACCATATATTTT. The encoded protein is CASSFLDTRNTIYF.